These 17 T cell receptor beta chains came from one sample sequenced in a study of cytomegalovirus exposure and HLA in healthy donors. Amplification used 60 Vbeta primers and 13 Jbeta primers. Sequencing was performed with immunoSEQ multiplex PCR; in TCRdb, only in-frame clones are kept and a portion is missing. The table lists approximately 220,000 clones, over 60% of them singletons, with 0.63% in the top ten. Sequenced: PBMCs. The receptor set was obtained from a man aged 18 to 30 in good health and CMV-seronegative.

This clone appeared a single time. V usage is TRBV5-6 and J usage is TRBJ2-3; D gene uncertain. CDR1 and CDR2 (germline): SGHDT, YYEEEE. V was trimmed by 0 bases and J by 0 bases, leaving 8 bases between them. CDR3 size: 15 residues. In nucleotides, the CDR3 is TGTGCCAGCAGCTTGGTAAGCGAGAGCACAGATACGCAGTATTTT. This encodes CASSLVSESTDTQYF.

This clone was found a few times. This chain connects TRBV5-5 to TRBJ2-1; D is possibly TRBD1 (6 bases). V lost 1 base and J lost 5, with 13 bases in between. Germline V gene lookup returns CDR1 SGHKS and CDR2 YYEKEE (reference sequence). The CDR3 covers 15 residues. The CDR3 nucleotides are TGTGCCAGCAGCTTGTGGCTAGCAGGGGACAATGAGCAGTTCTTC. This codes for CASSLWLAGDNEQFF.

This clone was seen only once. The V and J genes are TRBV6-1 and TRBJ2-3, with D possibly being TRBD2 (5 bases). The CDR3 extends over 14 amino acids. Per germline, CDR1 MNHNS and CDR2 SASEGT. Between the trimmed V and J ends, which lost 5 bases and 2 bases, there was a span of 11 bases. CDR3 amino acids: CASSIGGLTDTQYF. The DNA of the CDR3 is TGTGCCAGCAGTATAGGCGGACTCACAGATACGCAGTATTTT.

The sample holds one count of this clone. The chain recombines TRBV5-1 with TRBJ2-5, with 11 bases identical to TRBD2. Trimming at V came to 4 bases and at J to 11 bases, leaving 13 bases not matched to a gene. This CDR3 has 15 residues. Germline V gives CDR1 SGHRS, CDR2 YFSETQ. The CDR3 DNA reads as TGCGCCAGCAGCGGATCTAGCGGGAGGTTGGGGGAGCAGTACTTC. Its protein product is CASSGSSGRLGEQYF. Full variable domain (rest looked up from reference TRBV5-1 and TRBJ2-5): KAGVTQTPRYLIKTRGQQVTLSCSPISGHRSVSWYQQTPGQGLQFLFEYFSETQRNKGNFPGRFSGRQFSNSRSEMNVSTLELGDSALYLCASSGSSGRLGEQYFGPGTRLLVL.

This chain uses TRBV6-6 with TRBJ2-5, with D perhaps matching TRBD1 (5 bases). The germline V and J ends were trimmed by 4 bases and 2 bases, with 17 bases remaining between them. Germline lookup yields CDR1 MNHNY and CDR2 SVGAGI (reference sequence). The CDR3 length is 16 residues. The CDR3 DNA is TGTGCCAGCAGTTCCTTAAGACAGCAAATACAAGAGACCCAGTACTTC. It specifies CASSSLRQQIQETQYF.

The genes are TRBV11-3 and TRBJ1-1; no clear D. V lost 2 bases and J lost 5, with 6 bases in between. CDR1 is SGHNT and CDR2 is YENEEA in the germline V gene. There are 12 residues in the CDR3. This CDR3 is CASSLSGTEAFF. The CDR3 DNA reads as TGTGCCAGCAGCTTAAGCGGTACTGAAGCTTTCTTT.

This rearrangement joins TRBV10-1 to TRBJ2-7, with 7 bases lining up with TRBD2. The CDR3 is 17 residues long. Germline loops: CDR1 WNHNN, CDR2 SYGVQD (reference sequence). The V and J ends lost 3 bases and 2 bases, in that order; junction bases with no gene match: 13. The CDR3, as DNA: TGCGCCAGCAGTGATCCGAATAGCGGGCCAAGCCCCTACGAGCAGTACTTC. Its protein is CASSDPNSGPSPYEQYF.

DNA of the CDR3: TGTGCCTGGAGTGGGCCGGGACAAGGCGGTGGCTACACCTTC. Translation gives CAWSGPGQGGGYTF. This chain uses TRBV30 with TRBJ1-2; D might be TRBD1 (6 bases). Germline V gene data show CDR1 as GTSNPN and CDR2 as SVGIG (reference sequence). This CDR3 region has 14 residues. Trimming shortened V by 1 base and J by 7 bases, and 16 bases separated the two germline ends.

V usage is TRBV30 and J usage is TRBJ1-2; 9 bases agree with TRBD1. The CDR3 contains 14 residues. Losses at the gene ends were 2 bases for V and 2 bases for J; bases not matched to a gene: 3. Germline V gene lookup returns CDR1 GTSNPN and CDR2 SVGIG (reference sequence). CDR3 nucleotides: TGTGCCTGGAGTAGGACAGGGGCAAACTATGGCTACACCTTC. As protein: CAWSRTGANYGYTF.

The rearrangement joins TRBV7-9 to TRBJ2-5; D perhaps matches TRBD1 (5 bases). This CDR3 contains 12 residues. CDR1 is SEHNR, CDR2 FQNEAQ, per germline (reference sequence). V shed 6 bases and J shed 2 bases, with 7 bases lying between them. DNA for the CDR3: TGTGCCAGCAGTGACAGTCAAGAGACCCAGTACTTC. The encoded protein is CASSDSQETQYF. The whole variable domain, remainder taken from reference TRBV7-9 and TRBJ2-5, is DTGVSQNPRHKITKRGQNVTFRCDPISEHNRLYWYRQTLGQGPEFLTYFQNEAQLEKSRLLSDRFSAERPKGSFSTLEIQRTEQGDSAMYLCASSDSQETQYFGPGTRLLVL.

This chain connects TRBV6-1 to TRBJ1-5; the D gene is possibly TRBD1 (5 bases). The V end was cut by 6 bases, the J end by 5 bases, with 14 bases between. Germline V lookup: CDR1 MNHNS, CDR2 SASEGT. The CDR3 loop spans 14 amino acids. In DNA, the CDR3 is TGTGCCAGCAGGGCAGGGTCCGGAGATCAGCCCCAGCATTTT. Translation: CASRAGSGDQPQHF.

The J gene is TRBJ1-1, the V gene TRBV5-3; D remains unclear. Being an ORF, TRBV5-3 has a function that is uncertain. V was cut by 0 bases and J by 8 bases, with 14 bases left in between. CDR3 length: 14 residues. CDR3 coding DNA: TGTGCCAGAAGCTTGGCCGGGTTTACCTTGGAAGCTTTCTTT. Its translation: CARSLAGFTLEAFF.

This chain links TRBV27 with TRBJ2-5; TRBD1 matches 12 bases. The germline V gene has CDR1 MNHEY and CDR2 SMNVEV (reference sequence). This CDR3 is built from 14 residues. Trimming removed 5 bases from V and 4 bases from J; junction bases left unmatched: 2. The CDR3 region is CASSRDRGRETQYF. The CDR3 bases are TGTGCCAGCAGTCGGGACAGGGGGCGAGAGACCCAGTACTTC.

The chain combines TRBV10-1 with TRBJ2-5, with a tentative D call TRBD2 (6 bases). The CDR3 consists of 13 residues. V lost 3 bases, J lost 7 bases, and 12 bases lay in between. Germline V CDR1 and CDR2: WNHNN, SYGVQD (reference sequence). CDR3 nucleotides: TGCGCCAGCAGTGAAGGACGGGACTGGACCCAGTACTTC. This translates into CASSEGRDWTQYF.

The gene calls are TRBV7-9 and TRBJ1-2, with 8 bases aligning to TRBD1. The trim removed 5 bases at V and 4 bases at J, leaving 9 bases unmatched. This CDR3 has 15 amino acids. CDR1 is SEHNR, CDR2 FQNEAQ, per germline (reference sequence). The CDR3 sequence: CASSSSTGEIYGYTF. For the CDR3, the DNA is TGTGCCAGCAGCAGCTCGACAGGGGAAATCTATGGCTACACCTTC. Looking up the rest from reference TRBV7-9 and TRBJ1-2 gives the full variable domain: DTGVSQNPRHKITKRGQNVTFRCDPISEHNRLYWYRQTLGQGPEFLTYFQNEAQLEKSRLLSDRFSAERPKGSFSTLEIQRTEQGDSAMYLCASSSSTGEIYGYTFGSGTRLTVV.

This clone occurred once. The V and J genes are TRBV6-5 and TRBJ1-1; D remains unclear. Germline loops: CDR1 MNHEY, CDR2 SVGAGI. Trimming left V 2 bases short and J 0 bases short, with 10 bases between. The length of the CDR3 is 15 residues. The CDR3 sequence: CASSYGGSLNTEAFF. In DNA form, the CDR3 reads TGTGCCAGCAGTTACGGAGGGTCCTTGAACACTGAAGCTTTCTTT.

This CDR3 reads CASSLGQGWEEQYF. The CDR3 coding sequence is TGTGCCAGCAGCTTGGGACAGGGTTGGGAAGAGCAGTACTTC. J is TRBJ2-7 and V is TRBV11-3; 9 bases map to TRBD1. The CDR3 contains 14 residues. Germline values: CDR1 SGHNT, CDR2 YENEEA. Trimming cost V 3 bases and J 7 bases; bases outside gene matches: 7.